Listed here is a single T cell receptor beta chain. V was trimmed by 6 bases and J by 3 bases, leaving 12 bases between them. The CDR3 is made up of 14 amino acids. CDR1 is KGHSH and CDR2 is LQKENI in the germline V gene. These data come from a study of blood T cell repertoires in COVID-19. Assay: immunoSEQ multiplex PCR; the TCRdb copy retains only in-frame clones and omits some. Counted here are 200,000 to 300,000 clones, over 70% occurring once; the ten biggest clones make up over 8.5%. The sequenced sample was peripheral blood. V is TRBV18 and J is TRBJ1-5; D is perhaps TRBD1 (5 bases). The origin of this receptor is a human donor in a cohort sampled during active COVID-19. As DNA, the CDR3 is TGTGCCAGCTCTCTAGGGGATGACAATCAGCCCCAGCATTTT. Translated: CASSLGDDNQPQHF.